A single sample gave rise to the 22 T cell receptor beta chains below, sequenced in a study of T-cell reconstitution after alpha-beta-depleted transplantation in children. As it was prepared, the TCRbeta library received unique molecular identifiers. TCRdb re-called the PCR reads through MiXCR, storing one row per CDR3 protein. The repertoire holds roughly 300,000 distinct CDR3 sequences, with around a tenth as singletons. The material sequenced was peripheral blood, taken 180 days after TCRalphabeta/CD19-depleted stem cell transplant. These receptors came from a male patient aged 2 to 9 who had a stem cell transplant for chronic granulomatous disease, so the T cells may come from the graft donor.

This clonotype appeared many times. The rearrangement joins TRBV28 to TRBJ2-7; TRBD1 matches at 12 bases. V was clipped by 7 bases and J by 6 bases; unmatched bases: 7. The length of the CDR3 is 14 residues. The germline V gene has CDR1 MDHEN and CDR2 SYDVKM. CDR3 region: CASTSGTGGSEQYF. CDR3 DNA: TGTGCCAGCACGTCCGGGACAGGGGGCTCCGAGCAGTACTTC.

This clonotype occurred a few times. The rearrangement uses TRBV15 and TRBJ2-5; D remains unclear. This CDR3 region has 17 residues. Germline V gene lookup returns CDR1 LNHNV and CDR2 YYDKDF (reference sequence). V dropped 3 bases and J dropped 2 bases, with 19 bases sitting between them. CDR3 DNA: TGTGCCACCAGCAGCAACACCCGGTCCCGGTTTCAAGAGACCCAGTACTTC. As protein: CATSSNTRSRFQETQYF. Based on the CDR3 plus reference TRBV15 and TRBJ2-5, the full variable domain is DAMVIQNPRYQVTQFGKPVTLSCSQTLNHNVMYWYQQKSSQAPKLLFHYYDKDFNNEADTPDNFQSRRPNTSFCFLDIRSPGLGDTAMYLCATSSNTRSRFQETQYFGPGTRLLVL.

This clonotype was detected many times. The chain carries TRBV7-2 and TRBJ1-5, with D uncertain. With 5 bases removed from V and 2 bases from J, the gap between germline ends came to 16 bases. Per germline, CDR1 SGHTA and CDR2 FQGNSA. The CDR3 is 16 amino acids. The CDR3 DNA sequence: TGTGCCAGCAGCACCTCCGGGCCCCGGGGCAATCAGCCCCAGCATTTT. Its translation is CASSTSGPRGNQPQHF. The whole variable domain, filled in from reference TRBV7-2 and TRBJ1-5, reads GAGVSQSPSNKVTEKGKDVELRCDPISGHTALYWYRQSLGQGLEFLIYFQGNSAPDKSGLPSDRFSAERTGGSVSTLTIQRTQQEDSAVYLCASSTSGPRGNQPQHFGDGTRLSIL.

This clonotype occurred many times. The genes are TRBV27 and TRBJ2-1; 10 bases fit TRBD2. This CDR3 has 13 residues. V gave up 6 bases and J gave up 6 bases; unmatched junction bases: 2. CDR1 and CDR2 from the germline V gene are MNHEY and SMNVEV (reference sequence). The CDR3 DNA reads as TGTGCCAGCAGCCCTAGCGGGAGCAATGAGCAGTTCTTC. Protein product: CASSPSGSNEQFF.

This clonotype was seen ten or more times. The gene calls are TRBV7-2 and TRBJ1-2; D perhaps matches TRBD1 (6 bases). Germline V gives CDR1 SGHTA, CDR2 FQGNSA. There are 16 residues in the CDR3. V dropped 6 bases and J dropped 4 bases, with 21 bases sitting between them. For the CDR3, the DNA is TGTGCCAGCAGACAAACTCCGGGACAATATTCCTATGGCTACACCTTC. This sequence encodes CASRQTPGQYSYGYTF.

This clonotype was detected many times. The chain combines TRBV20-1 with TRBJ2-7; D call uncertain. Germline V CDR1 and CDR2: DFQATT, SNEGSKA (reference sequence). The CDR3 totals 11 residues. The V end lost 3 bases, the J end lost 1 base, and 4 bases lay between the germline ends. In nucleotides, the CDR3 is TGCAGTGCTAGCGAGTCCTACGAGCAGTACTTC. Translated: CSASESYEQYF.

This clonotype was found many times. The genes are TRBV15 and TRBJ2-3, with D unclear. V lost 0 bases to trimming and J lost 4 bases, with 8 bases between them. Germline CDR1 reads LNHNV; CDR2 reads YYDKDF (reference sequence). This CDR3 contains 14 residues. The CDR3 sequence is CATSRDPSPDTQYF. The CDR3 DNA sequence: TGTGCCACCAGCAGAGATCCTTCTCCAGATACGCAGTATTTT. The whole variable domain, remainder taken from reference TRBV15 and TRBJ2-3, is DAMVIQNPRYQVTQFGKPVTLSCSQTLNHNVMYWYQQKSSQAPKLLFHYYDKDFNNEADTPDNFQSRRPNTSFCFLDIRSPGLGDTAMYLCATSRDPSPDTQYFGPGTRLTVL.

This clonotype has a count of ten or more. V is TRBV12-3 or TRBV12-4 and J is TRBJ2-5, with a possible D match to TRBD1 (5 bases). The CDR3 runs to 15 residues. Trimming cost V 4 bases and J 1 base, with 13 bases left between them. Written as DNA, the CDR3 is TGTGCCAGCAGTTCGGTACAGGCGACCCAAGAGACCCAGTACTTC. Its protein is CASSSVQATQETQYF.

This clonotype was seen many times. The chain links TRBV2 to TRBJ2-7; D gene unclear. V was clipped by 3 bases and J by 2 bases, with 8 bases between them. This CDR3 contains 13 residues. The germline gives CDR1 SNHLY, CDR2 FYNNEI. CDR3 in DNA: TGTGCCAGCAGTGACGTACAACCCTACGAGCAGTACTTC. This encodes CASSDVQPYEQYF.

This clonotype was seen ten or more times. The chain uses TRBV10-3 and TRBJ2-5; TRBD2 matches at 7 bases. With 6 bases clipped from V and 2 bases from J, the junction kept 15 bases outside the gene matches. Germline values: CDR1 ENHRY, CDR2 SYGVKD. The CDR3 has 17 residues. CDR3 in DNA: TGTGCCATCAGCACCACCCATCCTAGCGGCTCACAAGAGACCCAGTACTTC. This translates into CAISTTHPSGSQETQYF.

The sample holds many counts of this clonotype. The chain employs TRBV5-1 and TRBJ1-1, with D tentatively TRBD1 (5 bases). Germline CDR1 and CDR2: SGHRS and YFSETQ. The CDR3 contains 15 residues. The V end was cut by 4 bases, the J end by 1 base, with 14 bases between. The CDR3: CASSVDTTSNTEAFF. The CDR3 bases are TGCGCCAGCAGCGTGGACACAACCTCGAACACTGAAGCTTTCTTT.

The chain is built from TRBV4-3 and TRBJ2-3, with a possible D match to TRBD2 (6 bases). Germline V gives CDR1 LGHNA, CDR2 YSLEER. CDR3 length: 15 amino acids. Trimming shortened V by 0 bases and J by 2 bases, and 9 bases separated the two germline ends. The CDR3 DNA reads as TGCGCCAGCAGCCAAGATGGGGGGACCACAGATACGCAGTATTTT. As protein: CASSQDGGTTDTQYF.

This clonotype occurred many times. The chain links TRBV28 to TRBJ2-7; 7 bases are a match to TRBD2. The CDR3 has 15 residues. The junction had 5 bases not matched to a gene; V was cut back by 3 bases and J by 0 bases. Germline V gene data show CDR1 as MDHEN and CDR2 as SYDVKM. CDR3 residues: CASSFLGGSSYEQYF. CDR3 in DNA: TGTGCCAGCAGTTTTCTGGGGGGGAGCTCCTACGAGCAGTACTTC.

This clonotype was counted ten times or more. CDR3 coding DNA: TGTGCCAGCAGCTTAGCTAGACTAGCGGGGGGGCGAGGAGATACGCAGTATTTT. Translated, it gives CASSLARLAGGRGDTQYF. The chain joins TRBV7-2 to TRBJ2-3; 14 bases align to TRBD2. The CDR3 sequence is 18 residues long. V lost 0 bases, J lost 5 bases, and 7 bases stayed unmatched. Per germline, CDR1 SGHTA and CDR2 FQGNSA.

This clonotype was recorded at least ten times. V gene TRBV29-1 combines with J gene TRBJ2-7; 8 positions agree with TRBD2. Trimming took 6 bases from V and 3 from J; bases not matched to a gene: 13. The CDR3 length is 15 residues. CDR1 is SQVTM and CDR2 is ANQGSEA in the germline V gene. In DNA form, the CDR3 reads TGCAGCGTAGCAATTCTAGCGGGTTATGGCTACGAGCAGTACTTC. It codes for CSVAILAGYGYEQYF.

The chain has TRBV12-3 or TRBV12-4 and TRBJ2-7; tentative D call: TRBD2 (5 bases). The CDR3 consists of 13 residues. V lost 6 bases and J 3 bases, leaving 12 bases between the germline ends. CDR3 sequence reads: CASRLGLGYEQYF. The DNA for the CDR3 is TGTGCCAGCAGACTAGGACTTGGCTACGAGCAGTACTTC.

This clonotype was found many times. V usage is TRBV5-1 and J usage is TRBJ2-3, with a tentative D call TRBD1 (5 bases). V was trimmed by 0 bases and J by 3 bases, leaving 14 bases between them. CDR1 is SGHRS and CDR2 is YFSETQ in the germline V gene. CDR3 length equals 16 residues. Here the CDR3 reads CASSLDDRLGTDTQYF. CDR3 coding DNA: TGCGCCAGCAGCTTGGATGACAGACTTGGTACAGATACGCAGTATTTT.

This clonotype was seen ten or more times. The V call is TRBV7-9, the J call TRBJ2-7; 9 bases align to TRBD1. The CDR3 is 15 residues long. V shed 5 bases, J shed 9 bases, and the junction held 14 bases outside the gene matches. Germline CDR1 is SEHNR and CDR2 is FQNEAQ (reference sequence). The CDR3 loop is CASSRDRDRERVQYF. The CDR3 nucleotides are TGTGCCAGCAGCAGGGACAGGGACCGGGAGCGCGTGCAGTACTTC.

This clonotype was found many times. This rearrangement joins TRBV7-9 to TRBJ2-2, with a weak D call TRBD1 (5 bases). The CDR3 covers 15 residues. Germline V gene data show CDR1 as SEHNR and CDR2 as FQNEAQ (reference sequence). Trimming stripped 4 bases from V and 1 base from J, with 10 bases between. The CDR3 coding sequence is TGTGCCAGCAGCTATAATGACAGGAACACCGGGGAGCTGTTTTTT. Its protein is CASSYNDRNTGELFF.

This clonotype was recorded at least ten times. CDR3 loop: CSARKYRTEGFF. For the CDR3, the DNA is TGCAGTGCTCGCAAGTACAGGACTGAGGGGTTCTTC. The chain joins TRBV20-1 to TRBJ2-1; the D gene could be TRBD1 or TRBD2 (5 bases each). CDR3 length equals 12 residues. Germline CDR1 reads DFQATT; CDR2 reads SNEGSKA (reference sequence). With 5 bases removed from V and 15 bases from J, the gap between germline ends came to 20 bases.

This clonotype was observed at least ten times. This sequence joins TRBV28 and TRBJ2-7; either TRBD1 or TRBD2 may supply D (5 bases each). This CDR3 is 15 amino acids long. The germline gives CDR1 MDHEN, CDR2 SYDVKM. Deletions cut 1 base from V and 3 bases from J, with 13 bases between. CDR3 sequence reads: CASSLYGGVDYEQYF. CDR3 bases: TGTGCCAGCAGTTTATATGGGGGAGTAGACTACGAGCAGTACTTC.

This clonotype showed up many times. The rearrangement joins TRBV18 to TRBJ2-1; 8 bases match TRBD1. The V gene end was trimmed by 2 bases and the J gene end by 11 bases; junction bases not matched to a gene: 5. Germline V CDR1 and CDR2: KGHSH, LQKENI. The CDR3 consists of 13 residues. CDR3 sequence: CASSPNRGIQQFF. For the CDR3, the DNA is TGTGCCAGCTCACCAAACAGGGGGATCCAGCAGTTCTTC.